The 24 T cell receptor beta chains reported below all come from one sample, sequenced in a study of T-cell memory formation after mild COVID-19. TCRdb re-analysed the 5' RACE reads in MiXCR, keeping a single row per CDR3 protein. The data hold 250,000 to 350,000 distinct CDR3 sequences, with approximately 15% observed a single time. The sample consisted of PBMCs or a T cell subset sorted from them (not recorded which). These receptors were obtained from a man in his late teens or twenties who had mild COVID-19 (a few samples of this study predate the infection). Cell type and time point are not known.

V is TRBV7-6 and J is TRBJ1-2; tentatively, D is TRBD1 (6 bases). This CDR3 comprises 16 residues. Trimming cost V 5 bases and J 0 bases, with 16 bases left between them. Germline V gene sequence: CDR1 SGHVS, CDR2 FNYEAQ. In nucleotides, the CDR3 is TGTGCCAGCAGCCCAAGACAGGATTCAGCTAACTATGGCTACACCTTC. Protein product: CASSPRQDSANYGYTF.

This clonotype was counted a few times. This chain uses TRBV6-2 or TRBV6-3 with TRBJ2-5; TRBD1 is a possible D gene (5 bases). The CDR3 sequence is 14 residues long. The germline V gene encodes CDR1 MNHEY and CDR2 SVGEGT. V shed 5 bases and J shed 7 bases, with 17 bases lying between them. The CDR3 nucleotides read TGTGCCAGCAGTGACCCGCGACAGATGTGGACCCAGTACTTC. Amino acid sequence: CASSDPRQMWTQYF.

The chain recombines TRBV12-3 or TRBV12-4 with TRBJ1-6, with 7 bases lining up with TRBD1. This CDR3 is built from 15 residues. V gave up 6 bases and J gave up 10 bases; unmatched junction bases: 12. The CDR3 bases are TGTGCCAGCAGCCCATGGGGACAGCCCGGCTCACCCCTCCACTTT. This encodes CASSPWGQPGSPLHF.

The chain combines TRBV20-1 with TRBJ2-2, with D perhaps being TRBD1 or TRBD2 (5 bases each). V dropped 0 bases and J dropped 8 bases, with 13 bases sitting between them. Germline V gives CDR1 DFQATT, CDR2 SNEGSKA (reference sequence). This CDR3 contains 14 residues. The CDR3 here is CSARDPGPKGELFF. CDR3 nucleotide sequence: TGCAGTGCTAGAGACCCGGGACCCAAGGGGGAGCTGTTTTTT.

In this sample, this clonotype turned up a few times. The chain uses TRBV7-2 and TRBJ2-3; perhaps TRBD2 as D (7 bases). Trimming cost V 3 bases and J 7 bases, with 14 bases left between them. Germline CDR1 SGHTA, CDR2 FQGNSA. The CDR3 totals 14 residues. CDR3 DNA sequence: TGTGCCAGCAGCTTTGGGGGGGCCGAGAATACGCAGTATTTT. It yields the protein CASSFGGAENTQYF.

This clonotype was seen many times. The CDR3 reads CASSPPRGSTDTQYF. The CDR3 coding sequence is TGTGCCAGCAGCCCCCCCCGCGGGAGCACAGATACGCAGTATTTT. The rearrangement uses TRBV7-9 and TRBJ2-3; TRBD2 is a possible D gene (5 bases). Germline V gene lookup returns CDR1 SEHNR and CDR2 FQNEAQ (reference sequence). The CDR3 is 15 residues long. Trimming removed 5 bases from V and 0 bases from J, with 12 bases in between.

This clonotype was seen a handful of times. The genes are TRBV5-5 and TRBJ2-2, with TRBD1 matching 7 bases. Germline CDR1 is SGHKS and CDR2 is YYEKEE (reference sequence). V lost 7 bases and J lost 3; bases outside the gene matches: 6. CDR3 length equals 14 residues. The CDR3, as DNA: TGTGCCAGCGACAGGGCGGAGGACACCGGGGAGCTGTTTTTT. It yields the protein CASDRAEDTGELFF.

In DNA, the CDR3 is TGTGCCAGTAGTTACGTGGGGGGGCCGAACACTGAAGCTTTCTTT. This translates into CASSYVGGPNTEAFF. The chain recombines TRBV19 with TRBJ1-1; possibly TRBD1 for D (6 bases). The V gene's germline CDR1 is LNHDA and CDR2 SQIVND (reference sequence). V was shortened by 5 bases and J by 1 base, with 14 bases between the two germline ends. CDR3 length equals 15 residues.

This clonotype was observed a few times. This rearrangement joins TRBV12-3 or TRBV12-4 to TRBJ2-5, with D perhaps TRBD1 (6 bases). The CDR3 consists of 13 residues. With 8 bases removed from V and 5 bases from J, the gap between germline ends came to 15 bases. CDR3 coding DNA: TGTGCCAGCTCCGTCAGGGGCGGGGAGACCCAGTACTTC. Translation gives CASSVRGGETQYF.

This chain joins TRBV7-2 and TRBJ1-2; 7 bases line up with TRBD1. This CDR3 is 13 amino acids long. The junction had 7 bases not matched to a gene; V was cut back by 5 bases and J by 7 bases. CDR1 is SGHTA, CDR2 FQGNSA, per germline. CDR3 loop: CASSLDRESGYTF. In DNA form, the CDR3 reads TGTGCCAGCAGCCTAGACAGGGAGAGTGGCTACACCTTC.

The CDR3 nucleotides read TGTGCCAGCAGCTTGATGGGGGTTACCAGCAATCAGCCCCAGCATTTT. Its protein is CASSLMGVTSNQPQHF. The V call is TRBV5-6, the J call TRBJ1-5; the D gene is possibly TRBD1 (5 bases). Germline V gives CDR1 SGHDT, CDR2 YYEEEE. V was pared by 1 base and J by 1 base, with 12 bases between. The CDR3 consists of 16 residues.

V gene TRBV2 combines with J gene TRBJ2-4, with 9 bases lining up with TRBD1. Trimming at V came to 4 bases and at J to 13 bases, leaving 11 bases not matched to a gene. This CDR3 is 14 amino acids long. Germline V lookup: CDR1 SNHLY, CDR2 FYNNEI. CDR3 loop: CASSVGTGYVGQYF. CDR3 DNA: TGTGCCAGCAGTGTGGGGACAGGGTACGTTGGGCAGTACTTC.

The V call is TRBV10-1, the J call TRBJ2-7; 11 bases fit TRBD1. The germline V gene has CDR1 WNHNN and CDR2 SYGVQD (reference sequence). This CDR3 comprises 17 residues. J gave up 2 bases and V 2 bases, and 8 bases lay outside the gene matches. CDR3 in amino acids: CASSEPRTGGETYEQYF. The CDR3 DNA is TGCGCCAGCAGTGAGCCTAGGACAGGGGGCGAAACCTACGAGCAGTACTTC.

The J gene is TRBJ2-4, the V gene TRBV19; D uncertain. CDR3 length: 16 residues. Germline V CDR1 and CDR2: LNHDA, SQIVND (reference sequence). V was shortened by 6 bases and J by 0 bases, with 15 bases between the two germline ends. As DNA, the CDR3 is TGTGCCAGTAGCCCCCCCATCACAGCAGCCAAAAACATTCAGTACTTC. Amino acids: CASSPPITAAKNIQYF.

This clonotype was picked up one time. This chain joins TRBV5-1 and TRBJ1-2; D not certain. The germline V gene has CDR1 SGHRS and CDR2 YFSETQ. CDR3 length equals 14 residues. Trimming took 2 bases from V and 6 from J, leaving 14 bases between them. The CDR3 DNA follows: TGCGCCAGCAGCTTAGCTGGTCTTGAGGATGGCTACACCTTC. Amino acid sequence: CASSLAGLEDGYTF.

CDR3 amino acids: CSASRGQGGSEQYF. CDR3 nucleotide sequence: TGCAGTGCTAGCCGCGGACAGGGTGGGTCCGAGCAGTACTTC. The chain couples TRBV20-1 to TRBJ2-7; 8 bases agree with TRBD1. The CDR3 spans 14 residues. Looked up from germline, CDR1 is DFQATT and CDR2 is SNEGSKA (reference sequence). Unmatched junction bases numbered 10, after V lost 3 bases and J lost 6 bases.

In its sample, this clonotype was seen many times. The V call is TRBV7-9, the J call TRBJ1-2, with 10 bases matching TRBD1. V was clipped by 0 bases and J by 6 bases; unmatched bases: 13. The CDR3 runs to 18 residues. Germline V gene sequence: CDR1 SEHNR, CDR2 FQNEAQ (reference sequence). The CDR3 DNA follows: TGTGCCAGCAGCTTAGCCGCCGGGACAGGGGACCCTTCTCATGGCTACACCTTC. Amino acid sequence: CASSLAAGTGDPSHGYTF. The variable domain in full, completed from reference TRBV7-9 and TRBJ1-2, reads DTGVSQNPRHKITKRGQNVTFRCDPISEHNRLYWYRQTLGQGPEFLTYFQNEAQLEKSRLLSDRFSAERPKGSFSTLEIQRTEQGDSAMYLCASSLAAGTGDPSHGYTFGSGTRLTVV.

This clonotype was counted between two and nine times. Here the CDR3 reads CATPGLAGGREQYV. DNA of the CDR3: TGTGCCACCCCGGGACTAGCGGGGGGGCGCGAGCAGTACGTC. The chain uses TRBV2 and TRBJ2-7, with 16 bases lining up with TRBD2. Germline V lookup: CDR1 SNHLY, CDR2 FYNNEI. The CDR3 runs to 14 residues. After removal of 10 bases from V and 6 bases from J, the junction contained 6 bases not matched to a gene.

J is TRBJ2-5 and V is TRBV10-3; maybe TRBD2 (5 bases). Germline CDR1 is ENHRY and CDR2 is SYGVKD. The CDR3 spans 13 residues. Trimming cost V 6 bases and J 4 bases, with 12 bases left between them. The CDR3 nucleotides are TGTGCCATCAGGGACTCAGGTGGAGAGACCCAGTACTTC. It encodes CAIRDSGGETQYF.

The chain employs TRBV11-2 and TRBJ1-5, with D unclear. Trimming took 5 bases from V and 4 from J, leaving 9 bases between them. Germline lookup yields CDR1 SGHAT and CDR2 FQNNGV. This CDR3 region has 13 residues. The CDR3 spells CASSREENQPQHF. The CDR3, as DNA: TGTGCCAGCAGCCGTGAGGAGAATCAGCCCCAGCATTTT.

The J gene is TRBJ2-7, the V gene TRBV21-1; TRBD1 is taken as the D call from the table, unchecked against the DNA. TRBV21-1 is a pseudogene. The CDR3 runs to 16 residues. The CDR3, as DNA: TGTGCCAGCAGCTCCCCCGACGGGAGGAACCCCTACGAGCAGTACGTC. Amino acid sequence: CASSSPDGRNPYEQYV.

CDR3 sequence: CSARVWTGLSGNTIYF. Written as DNA, the CDR3 is TGCAGTGCTAGGGTCTGGACAGGGCTTTCGGGAAACACCATATATTTT. The rearrangement links TRBV20-1 to TRBJ1-3, with 8 bases aligning to TRBD1. Unmatched junction bases numbered 11, after V lost 3 bases and J lost 4 bases. The germline V gene encodes CDR1 DFQATT and CDR2 SNEGSKA (reference sequence). The CDR3 contains 16 residues.

This clonotype was seen more than once but under ten times. This chain links TRBV4-1 with TRBJ1-4; D uncertain. Germline CDR1 is MGHRA and CDR2 is YSYEKL. Trimming shortened V by 0 bases and J by 4 bases, and 9 bases separated the two germline ends. This CDR3 comprises 15 residues. This CDR3 reads CASSQDNRGNEKLFF. The DNA of the CDR3 is TGCGCCAGCAGCCAAGACAACCGGGGTAATGAAAAACTGTTTTTT.

The chain links TRBV6-5 to TRBJ1-1; 9 bases map to TRBD1. The J segment lost 5 bases and the V segment lost 2 bases, leaving 0 bases of the junction unmatched. Germline V CDR1 and CDR2: MNHEY, SVGAGI. The CDR3 loop spans 13 amino acids. The CDR3 nucleotides read TGTGCCAGCAGTTACGGACAGGGGACTGAAGCTTTCTTT. Amino acid sequence: CASSYGQGTEAFF.